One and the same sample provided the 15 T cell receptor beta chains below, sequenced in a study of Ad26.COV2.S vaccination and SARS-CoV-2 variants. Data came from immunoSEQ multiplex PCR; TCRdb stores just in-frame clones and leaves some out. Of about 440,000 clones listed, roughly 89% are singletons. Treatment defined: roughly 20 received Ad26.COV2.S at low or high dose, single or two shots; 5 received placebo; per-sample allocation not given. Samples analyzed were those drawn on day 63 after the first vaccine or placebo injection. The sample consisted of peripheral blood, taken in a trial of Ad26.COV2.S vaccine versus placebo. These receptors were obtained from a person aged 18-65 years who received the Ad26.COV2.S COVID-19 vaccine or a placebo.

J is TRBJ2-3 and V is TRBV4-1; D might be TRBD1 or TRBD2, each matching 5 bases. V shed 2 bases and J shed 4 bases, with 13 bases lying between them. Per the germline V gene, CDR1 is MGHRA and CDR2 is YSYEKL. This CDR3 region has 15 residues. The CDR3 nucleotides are TGCGCCAGCAGCCAAACAGCAGGGACCTCAGATACGCAGTATTTT. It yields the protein CASSQTAGTSDTQYF.

This chain's CDR3 is CASTNPRDSKIGNTEAFF. The DNA for the CDR3 is TGTGCCAGCACCAACCCTCGGGACAGCAAAATAGGTAACACTGAAGCTTTCTTT. This chain connects TRBV28 to TRBJ1-1; 7 bases fit TRBD1. CDR3 length equals 18 residues. CDR1 is MDHEN, CDR2 SYDVKM, per germline. The V and J ends lost 7 bases and 2 bases, in that order; junction bases with no gene match: 19.

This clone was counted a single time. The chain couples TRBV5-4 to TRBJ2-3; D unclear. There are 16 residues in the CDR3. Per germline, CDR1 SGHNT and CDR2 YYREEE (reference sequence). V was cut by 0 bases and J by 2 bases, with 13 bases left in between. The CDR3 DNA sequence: TGTGCCAGCAGCTTGGTCACCCGAGCCCCCACAGATACGCAGTATTTT. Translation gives CASSLVTRAPTDTQYF.

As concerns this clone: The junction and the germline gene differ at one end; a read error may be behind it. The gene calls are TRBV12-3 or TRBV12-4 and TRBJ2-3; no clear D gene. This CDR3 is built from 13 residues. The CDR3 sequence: CASSLGPMDTQYF. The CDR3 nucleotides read TGTGCCAGCAGCTTAGGCCCAATGGATACGCAGTATTTT.

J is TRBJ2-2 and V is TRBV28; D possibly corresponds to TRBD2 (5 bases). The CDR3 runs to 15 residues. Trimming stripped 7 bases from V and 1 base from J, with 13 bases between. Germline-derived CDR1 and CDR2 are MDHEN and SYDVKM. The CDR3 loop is CASKGAGMNTGELFF. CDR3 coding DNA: TGTGCCAGCAAGGGAGCCGGGATGAACACCGGGGAGCTGTTTTTT.

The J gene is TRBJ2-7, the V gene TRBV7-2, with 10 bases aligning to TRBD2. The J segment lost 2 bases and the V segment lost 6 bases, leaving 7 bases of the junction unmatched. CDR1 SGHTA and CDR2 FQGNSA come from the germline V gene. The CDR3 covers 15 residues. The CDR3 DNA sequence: TGTGCCAGCAGGAACCCTAGCGGGGGTACCTACGAGCAGTACTTC. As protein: CASRNPSGGTYEQYF.

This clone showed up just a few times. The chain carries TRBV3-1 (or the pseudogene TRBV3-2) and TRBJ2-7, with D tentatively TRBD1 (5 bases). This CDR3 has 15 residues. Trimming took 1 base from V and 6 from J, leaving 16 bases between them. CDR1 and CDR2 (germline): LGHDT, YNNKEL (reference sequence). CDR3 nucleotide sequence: TGTGCCAGCAGCCAAGTTAGGGGCTTCTCCGGCGAGCAGTACTTC. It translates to CASSQVRGFSGEQYF.

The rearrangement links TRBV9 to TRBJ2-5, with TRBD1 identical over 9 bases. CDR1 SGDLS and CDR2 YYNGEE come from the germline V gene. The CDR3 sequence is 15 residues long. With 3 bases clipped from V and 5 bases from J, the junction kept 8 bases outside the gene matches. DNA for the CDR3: TGTGCCAGCAGCGGAACGGGACAGGGTCTGGAGACCCAGTACTTC. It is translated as CASSGTGQGLETQYF.

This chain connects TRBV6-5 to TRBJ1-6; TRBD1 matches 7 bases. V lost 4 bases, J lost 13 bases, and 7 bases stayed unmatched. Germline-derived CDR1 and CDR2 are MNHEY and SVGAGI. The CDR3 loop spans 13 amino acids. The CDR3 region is CASSWDRMVPLHF. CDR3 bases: TGTGCCAGCAGTTGGGACAGAATGGTCCCCCTCCACTTT.

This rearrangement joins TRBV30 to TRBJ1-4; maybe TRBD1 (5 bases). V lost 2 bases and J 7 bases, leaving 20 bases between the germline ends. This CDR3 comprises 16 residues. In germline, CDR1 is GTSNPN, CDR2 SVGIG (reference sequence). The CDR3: CAWSSGDLTGGEKLFF. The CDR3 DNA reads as TGTGCCTGGAGTTCGGGGGACCTCACGGGTGGTGAAAAACTGTTTTTT.

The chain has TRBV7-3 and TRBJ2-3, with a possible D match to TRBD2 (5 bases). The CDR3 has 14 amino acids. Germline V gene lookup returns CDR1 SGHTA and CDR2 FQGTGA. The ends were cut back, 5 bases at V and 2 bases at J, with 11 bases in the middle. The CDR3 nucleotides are TGTGCCAGCAGCGCCGCGGGTCCCACAGATACGCAGTATTTT. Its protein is CASSAAGPTDTQYF.

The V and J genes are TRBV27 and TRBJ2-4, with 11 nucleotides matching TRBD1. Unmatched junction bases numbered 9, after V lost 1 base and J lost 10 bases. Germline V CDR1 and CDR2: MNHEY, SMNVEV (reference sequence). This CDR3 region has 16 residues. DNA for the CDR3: TGTGCCAGCAGTTTATTGGGACAGGGGGATCGTGGGATTCAGTACTTC. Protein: CASSLLGQGDRGIQYF.

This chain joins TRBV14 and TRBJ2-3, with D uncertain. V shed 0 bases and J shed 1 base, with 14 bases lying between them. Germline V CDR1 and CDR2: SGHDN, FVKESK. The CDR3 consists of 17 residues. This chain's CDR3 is CASSQDRRGFGTDTQYF. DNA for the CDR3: TGTGCCAGCAGCCAAGACAGACGTGGGTTTGGCACAGATACGCAGTATTTT.

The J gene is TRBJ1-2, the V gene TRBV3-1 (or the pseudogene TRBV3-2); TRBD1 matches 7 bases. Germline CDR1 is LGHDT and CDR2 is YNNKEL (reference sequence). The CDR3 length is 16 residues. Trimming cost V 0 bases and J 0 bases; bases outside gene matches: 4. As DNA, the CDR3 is TGTGCCAGCAGCCAAGAGGGACAGAGGGCTAACTATGGCTACACCTTC. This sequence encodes CASSQEGQRANYGYTF.

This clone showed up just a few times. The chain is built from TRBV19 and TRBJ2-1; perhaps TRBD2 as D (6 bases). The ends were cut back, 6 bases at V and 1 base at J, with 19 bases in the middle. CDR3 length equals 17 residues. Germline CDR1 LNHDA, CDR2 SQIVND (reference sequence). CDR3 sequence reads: CASRRGWRGPSYNEQFF. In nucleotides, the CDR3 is TGTGCCAGTAGGAGGGGATGGCGGGGTCCTTCCTACAATGAGCAGTTCTTC.